Listed here are 30 T cell receptor beta chains from one sample, sequenced in a study of T-cell memory formation after mild COVID-19. TCRdb redid the calling of the 5' RACE reads with MiXCR, one entry per CDR3 protein. The sample lists some 160,000 distinct CDR3 sequences, over 10% occurring once. The source material was PBMCs or a T cell subset sorted from them (not recorded which). The receptors come from a man aged 18 to 35 who had mild COVID-19 (a few samples of this study predate the infection). Cell type and time point are not known.

J is TRBJ1-1 and V is TRBV3-1; D possibly corresponds to TRBD1 (5 bases). With 5 bases removed from V and 0 bases from J, the gap between germline ends came to 16 bases. The CDR3 has 16 amino acids. Germline assignment: CDR1 LGHDT and CDR2 YNNKEL (reference sequence). The CDR3 nucleotides read TGTGCCAGCAGCAGGGACGGAGTCTCACTGAACACTGAAGCTTTCTTT. Amino acids: CASSRDGVSLNTEAFF.

This clonotype was detected only a few times. The gene calls are TRBV7-2 and TRBJ2-2; TRBD2 aligns across 12 bases. Unmatched junction bases numbered 12, after V lost 7 bases and J lost 6 bases. The CDR3 consists of 17 residues. Germline assignment: CDR1 SGHTA and CDR2 FQGNSA. The CDR3 region is CASTRTSGALASGELFF. The CDR3 DNA reads TGTGCCAGCACCCGGACTAGCGGGGCCCTGGCCTCCGGGGAGCTGTTTTTT.

The V and J genes are TRBV5-1 and TRBJ2-5, with 14 bases identical to TRBD2. This CDR3 is built from 18 residues. Germline V gene lookup returns CDR1 SGHRS and CDR2 YFSETQ. The V and J ends lost 0 bases and 9 bases, in that order; junction bases with no gene match: 13. CDR3: CASSLEARTSGGKRSQYF. The CDR3 nucleotides read TGCGCCAGCAGCTTGGAGGCCCGGACTAGCGGGGGGAAGAGGTCCCAGTACTTC.

The table lists this clonotype with a few counts. The V and J genes are TRBV12-3 or TRBV12-4 and TRBJ2-1, with 10 bases lining up with TRBD2. V shed 7 bases and J 4 bases; nucleotides not matched to a gene: 4. There are 14 residues in the CDR3. The CDR3 DNA follows: TGTGCCAGCACCGGGACTAGCGCTTACAATGAGCAGTTCTTC. It translates to CASTGTSAYNEQFF.

The genes are TRBV11-2 and TRBJ2-7, with 7 positions matching TRBD2. The CDR3 loop spans 15 amino acids. Germline-derived CDR1 and CDR2 are SGHAT and FQNNGV. With V trimmed by 1 base and J by 6 bases, 9 bases remained unmatched. CDR3 coding DNA: TGTGCCAGCAGCTTAGGGGGGGGTAGGTTCGGCGAGCAGTACGTC. This gives the protein CASSLGGGRFGEQYV.

This clonotype came up a few times. CDR3 DNA: TGTGCCAGCAGCTTAGCATTTTTCCGACCTGCTAGCGGGGGGGAGGCAGATACGCAGTATTTT. This sequence encodes CASSLAFFRPASGGEADTQYF. The chain combines TRBV7-2 with TRBJ2-3; 12 bases align to TRBD2. Germline-derived CDR1 and CDR2 are SGHTA and FQGNSA. Germline trimming cut 0 bases from V and 4 bases from J; bases unmatched to any gene: 17. The CDR3 has 21 amino acids. Based on the CDR3 plus reference TRBV7-2 and TRBJ2-3, the full variable domain is GAGVSQSPSNKVTEKGKDVELRCDPISGHTALYWYRQSLGQGLEFLIYFQGNSAPDKSGLPSDRFSAERTGGSVSTLTIQRTQQEDSAVYLCASSLAFFRPASGGEADTQYFGPGTRLTVL.

This clonotype has just one count. The gene calls are TRBV12-3 or TRBV12-4 and TRBJ2-7; D not certain. The CDR3 sequence is 14 residues long. The V gene lost 0 bases and the J gene lost 0 bases, with 6 bases spanning the gap. The DNA for the CDR3 is TGTGCCAGCAGTTTAGCTTGGAGCTCCTACGAGCAGTACTTC. Its protein product is CASSLAWSSYEQYF.

This clonotype was counted between two and nine times. This chain's CDR3 is CASSPTGENEKLFF. In DNA, the CDR3 is TGCGCCAGCAGCCCAACCGGAGAAAATGAAAAACTGTTTTTT. The chain employs TRBV5-1 and TRBJ1-4, with D unclear. CDR3 length: 14 amino acids. V was pared by 4 bases and J by 5 bases, with 12 bases between. The germline V gene encodes CDR1 SGHRS and CDR2 YFSETQ.

V and J are TRBV10-3 and TRBJ2-5; D not certain. The germline V and J ends were trimmed by 4 bases and 5 bases, with 14 bases remaining between them. Germline CDR1 and CDR2: ENHRY and SYGVKD. The CDR3 sequence is 14 residues long. DNA of the CDR3: TGTGCCATCAGTGTTTACAACTCCGGGGAGACCCAGTACTTC. It codes for CAISVYNSGETQYF.

This clonotype has a handful of counts. This chain joins TRBV6-6 and TRBJ1-2, with 7 nucleotides matching TRBD1. CDR3 size: 14 residues. The J segment lost 2 bases and the V segment lost 5 bases, leaving 5 bases of the junction unmatched. Germline CDR1 is MNHNY and CDR2 is SVGAGI (reference sequence). CDR3 coding DNA: TGTGCCAGCAGTCCGACAGGGACCAACTATGGCTACACCTTC. Amino acid sequence: CASSPTGTNYGYTF.

A remark on this clonotype: The limits of the CDR3 on the DNA are not certain, so only TCRdb's listed CDR3 is given. The V and J genes are TRBV6-5 and TRBJ1-1; TRBD1 is taken as the D call from the table, unchecked against the DNA. Ends included, the CDR3 has 15 residues. Germline CDR1 and CDR2: MNHEY and SVGAGI. The CDR3 sequence: CASSSSGGLGTEAFF.

The rearrangement joins TRBV4-2 to TRBJ2-7, with D tentatively TRBD2 (6 bases). This CDR3 region has 12 residues. V was shortened by 2 bases and J by 5 bases, with 7 bases between the two germline ends. CDR1 LGHNA and CDR2 YNFKEQ come from the germline V gene. CDR3 region: CASSQTSHEQYF. In DNA form, the CDR3 reads TGTGCCAGCAGCCAAACTAGCCACGAGCAGTACTTC.

This clonotype was found a few times. V is TRBV5-1 and J is TRBJ2-5; tentatively, D is TRBD1 or TRBD2 (5 bases each). CDR1 SGHRS and CDR2 YFSETQ come from the germline V gene. The CDR3 has 14 residues. The V and J ends lost 0 bases and 4 bases respectively, with 10 bases between them. CDR3 region: CASSLDPGRETQYF. The DNA for the CDR3 is TGCGCCAGCAGCTTGGATCCAGGGAGAGAGACCCAGTACTTC.

The V and J genes are TRBV9 and TRBJ1-1; no clear D. The germline CDR1 and CDR2 sequences are SGDLS and YYNGEE. Trimming stripped 0 bases from V and 0 bases from J, with 15 bases between. This CDR3 is built from 17 residues. The CDR3 nucleotides read TGTGCCAGCAGCGTAGCTCTGGGATGGAGAATGAACACTGAAGCTTTCTTT. It specifies CASSVALGWRMNTEAFF.

V and J are TRBV10-3 and TRBJ1-1, with 7 bases aligning to TRBD1. CDR1 and CDR2 from the germline V gene are ENHRY and SYGVKD. The junction had 12 bases not matched to a gene; V was cut back by 10 bases and J by 1 base. The CDR3 extends over 15 amino acids. The CDR3, as DNA: TGTGCCAGTCAAGGAGGGGGCTTTGGGAACACTGAAGCTTTCTTT. Its protein product is CASQGGGFGNTEAFF.

V gene TRBV12-3 or TRBV12-4 combines with J gene TRBJ1-1; the D is unclear. The V end was cut by 6 bases, the J end by 8 bases, with 10 bases between. The CDR3 runs 11 residues. CDR3 sequence reads: CASRGNGEAFF. The CDR3 region has the DNA TGTGCCAGCAGGGGCAACGGGGAAGCTTTCTTT.

This clonotype was counted between two and nine times. This rearrangement joins TRBV6-5 to TRBJ2-7; D not certain. Looked up from germline, CDR1 is MNHEY and CDR2 is SVGAGI. Between the trimmed V and J ends, which lost 2 bases and 0 bases, there was a span of 8 bases. This CDR3 contains 14 residues. The CDR3 DNA is TGTGCCAGCAGTTACCGTCGGAACTCCTACGAGCAGTACTTC. Translation gives CASSYRRNSYEQYF.

This chain links TRBV6-5 with TRBJ1-4, with D unresolved. The length of the CDR3 is 13 residues. Deletions cut 8 bases from V and 0 bases from J, with 7 bases between. Per germline, CDR1 MNHEY and CDR2 SVGAGI. The CDR3 DNA sequence: TGTGCCAGCGGGCGTACAACTAATGAAAAACTGTTTTTT. It specifies CASGRTTNEKLFF.

This clonotype was counted a few times. This sequence joins TRBV27 and TRBJ2-2, with D possibly matching TRBD2 (6 bases). Germline CDR1 and CDR2: MNHEY and SMNVEV (reference sequence). This CDR3 comprises 13 residues. V lost 3 bases and J 6 bases, leaving 8 bases between the germline ends. The CDR3 spells CASSFRLAGELFF. The CDR3 DNA reads as TGTGCCAGCAGTTTCAGACTAGCCGGGGAGCTGTTTTTT.

This clonotype was seen a few times. The chain has TRBV7-2 and TRBJ1-1, with a tentative D call TRBD1 (5 bases). There are 14 residues in the CDR3. Germline V lookup: CDR1 SGHTA, CDR2 FQGNSA. Trimming shortened V by 3 bases and J by 0 bases, and 8 bases separated the two germline ends. DNA of the CDR3: TGTGCCAGCAGCTTCACAGGATTGAACACTGAAGCTTTCTTT. It is translated as CASSFTGLNTEAFF.

The rearrangement joins TRBV5-4 to TRBJ2-2; D is uncertain. Trimming removed 5 bases at V and 0 bases at J, with 14 bases between. The CDR3 has 16 amino acids. From germline, CDR1 is SGHNT and CDR2 YYREEE (reference sequence). CDR3 amino acids: CASSLPGVANTGELFF. In DNA form, the CDR3 reads TGTGCCAGCAGTCTCCCGGGCGTCGCGAACACCGGGGAGCTGTTTTTT.

The chain combines TRBV4-2 with TRBJ2-1; tentatively, D is TRBD2 (6 bases). V was pared by 0 bases and J by 1 base, with 19 bases between. Germline-derived CDR1 and CDR2 are LGHNA and YNFKEQ. The CDR3 has 19 amino acids. The CDR3 region has the DNA TGTGCCAGCAGCCAAGATCACCCCCGGGGGATGACGTCCTACAATGAGCAGTTCTTC. Protein: CASSQDHPRGMTSYNEQFF.

J is TRBJ1-1 and V is TRBV10-3; TRBD1 matches at 7 bases. This CDR3 contains 17 residues. V gave up 0 bases and J gave up 4 bases; unmatched junction bases: 11. Germline loops: CDR1 ENHRY, CDR2 SYGVKD. This CDR3 is CAISESKLTGWSTEAFF. In DNA form, the CDR3 reads TGTGCCATCAGTGAGTCGAAATTGACAGGGTGGAGCACTGAAGCTTTCTTT.

This rearrangement joins TRBV4-2 to TRBJ1-2; D remains ambiguous. This CDR3 has 15 residues. V was trimmed by 4 bases and J by 6 bases, leaving 18 bases between them. From germline, CDR1 is LGHNA and CDR2 YNFKEQ. The CDR3 region has the DNA TGTGCCAGCAGCCTCCGCCAGTGGGCGCCAAATGGCTACACCTTC. Its translation: CASSLRQWAPNGYTF.

V gene TRBV6-6 combines with J gene TRBJ2-3; D might be TRBD1 or TRBD2, each matching 5 bases. The CDR3 length is 13 residues. The V gene's germline CDR1 is MNHNY and CDR2 SVGAGI (reference sequence). V gave up 2 bases and J gave up 6 bases, with 9 bases separating them. The CDR3 DNA is TGTGCCAGCAGTTACGGGACGTTGGATACGCAGTATTTT. Translated, it gives CASSYGTLDTQYF.

The J gene is TRBJ2-7, the V gene TRBV7-2, with D unclear. Germline assignment: CDR1 SGHTA and CDR2 FQGNSA. The CDR3 length is 14 residues. Trimming stripped 1 base from V and 2 bases from J, with 9 bases between. The CDR3 region has the DNA TGTGCCAGCAGCTTAGAAGGGCCGGCCTACGAGCAGTACTTC. This sequence encodes CASSLEGPAYEQYF.

In this sample, this clonotype turned up many times. The V call is TRBV11-3, the J call TRBJ2-1; D might be TRBD2 (5 bases). This CDR3 is 14 amino acids long. Trimming pared 5 bases from V and 5 bases from J, leaving 13 bases between. The germline CDR1 and CDR2 sequences are SGHNT and YENEEA. The CDR3 reads CASSRDGVDNEQFF. Written as DNA, the CDR3 is TGTGCCAGCAGCCGAGACGGGGTAGACAATGAGCAGTTCTTC. Complete variable domain (other parts from reference TRBV11-3 and TRBJ2-1): EAGVVQSPRYKIIEKKQPVAFWCNPISGHNTLYWYLQNLGQGPELLIRYENEEAVDDSQLPKDRFSAERLKGVDSTLKIQPAELGDSAVYLCASSRDGVDNEQFFGPGTRLTVL.

The table lists this clonotype with a few counts. The rearrangement joins TRBV5-1 to TRBJ1-1; no clear D. The CDR3 runs to 12 residues. The V and J ends lost 3 bases and 1 base respectively, with 4 bases between them. Germline loops: CDR1 SGHRS, CDR2 YFSETQ. The CDR3 bases are TGCGCCAGCAGCTCCCAGAACACTGAAGCTTTCTTT. It specifies CASSSQNTEAFF.

This clonotype was seen more than once but under ten times. V gene TRBV5-5 combines with J gene TRBJ1-5; TRBD1 is a possible D gene (5 bases). In germline, CDR1 is SGHKS, CDR2 YYEKEE (reference sequence). V was cut by 1 base and J by 0 bases, with 8 bases left in between. The CDR3 totals 15 residues. In DNA form, the CDR3 reads TGTGCCAGCAGCTTGCAGCAGGGTAGCAATCAGCCCCAGCATTTT. It is translated as CASSLQQGSNQPQHF.

This chain connects TRBV4-1 to TRBJ1-2; TRBD1 aligns across 7 bases. The V gene's germline CDR1 is MGHRA and CDR2 YSYEKL. With 3 bases clipped from V and 5 bases from J, the junction kept 6 bases outside the gene matches. The CDR3 extends over 14 amino acids. The CDR3 here is CASSQNGQAYGYTF. DNA of the CDR3: TGCGCCAGCAGCCAGAATGGACAGGCATATGGCTACACCTTC.